The 29 T cell receptor beta chains below were found in one sample sequenced in a study of neurological immune-mediated disorders. A single record per CDR3 protein comes from TCRdb applying MiXCR to the 5' RACE reads. The data contain about 80,000 distinct CDR3 sequences, about 5% of them singletons. The time point was: longitudinal time-point 2. The sequencing input was PBMCs. The receptors here all came from a woman aged 60-70 years with multiple sclerosis.

This clonotype has at least ten counts. The gene calls are TRBV20-1 and TRBJ2-7, with a possible D match to TRBD1 (6 bases). The CDR3 is 15 amino acids. The germline V gene encodes CDR1 DFQATT and CDR2 SNEGSKA (reference sequence). The germline V and J ends were trimmed by 0 bases and 5 bases, with 17 bases remaining between them. CDR3 loop: CSARDHGQNLHEQYF. DNA for the CDR3: TGCAGTGCTAGAGACCACGGACAGAACCTCCACGAGCAGTACTTC.

The genes are TRBV29-1 and TRBJ1-2; possibly TRBD1 for D (5 bases). This CDR3 is 11 amino acids long. V was cut by 3 bases and J by 8 bases, with 10 bases left in between. From germline, CDR1 is SQVTM and CDR2 ANQGSEA. The CDR3 here is CSVERGAGYTF. In DNA form, the CDR3 reads TGCAGCGTTGAGAGGGGCGCGGGCTACACCTTC.

About this clonotype: This clone may be a read error of a much larger clone one base away. The J gene is TRBJ2-7, the V gene TRBV7-8; TRBD2 matches at 8 bases. CDR1 is SGHVS, CDR2 FQNEAQ, per germline. The ends lost 5 bases at V and 6 bases at J; junction bases unmatched: 12. This CDR3 is built from 15 residues. CDR3 sequence reads: CASSDLLAGGGEQYF. CDR3 coding DNA: TGTGCCAGCAGCGACCTGCTCGCGGGGGGAGGCGAGCAGTACTTC.

This clonotype was counted ten times or more. V and J are TRBV5-1 and TRBJ2-5; 7 bases map to TRBD1. CDR1 is SGHRS and CDR2 is YFSETQ in the germline V gene. CDR3 size: 15 residues. V shed 4 bases and J 2 bases; nucleotides not matched to a gene: 8. This CDR3 is CASSRTGTVQETQYF. DNA for the CDR3: TGCGCCAGCAGCCGAACCGGGACAGTACAAGAGACCCAGTACTTC.

This clonotype has ten or more counts. This chain links TRBV4-1 with TRBJ2-2; D not resolved. V was shortened by 4 bases and J by 0 bases, with 9 bases between the two germline ends. Germline CDR1 and CDR2: MGHRA and YSYEKL. CDR3 length equals 15 residues. The CDR3 bases are TGCGCCAGCAGCCTTCAGGCGTCGAACACCGGGGAGCTGTTTTTT. Amino acid sequence: CASSLQASNTGELFF.

This clonotype was seen many times. The chain has TRBV20-1 and TRBJ1-5, with D perhaps TRBD1 (5 bases). Germline values: CDR1 DFQATT, CDR2 SNEGSKA (reference sequence). This CDR3 is 12 amino acids long. The V gene lost 7 bases and the J gene lost 3 bases, with 10 bases spanning the gap. The CDR3 sequence is CSGQPSNQPQHF. Written as DNA, the CDR3 is TGCAGTGGACAGCCGTCCAATCAGCCCCAGCATTTT.

This sequence joins TRBV11-3 and TRBJ2-3, with 15 bases fitting TRBD2. J gave up 10 bases and V 4 bases, and 6 bases lay outside the gene matches. This CDR3 has 15 amino acids. Germline V lookup: CDR1 SGHNT, CDR2 YENEEA. CDR3 DNA: TGTGCCAGCAGCTCGGGGACTAGCGGGGGGTTGGCGCAGTATTTT. Residues: CASSSGTSGGLAQYF.

This clonotype was picked up a small number of times. J is TRBJ1-1 and V is TRBV12-3 or TRBV12-4; D is ambiguous. V dropped 7 bases and J dropped 2 bases, with 14 bases sitting between them. The CDR3 extends over 14 amino acids. The DNA of the CDR3 is TGTGCCAGCATTAAGACGCCCGGCAACACTGAAGCTTTCTTT. This sequence encodes CASIKTPGNTEAFF.

This clonotype occurred many times. The V gene is TRBV7-9, the J gene TRBJ2-1; D gene unclear. Germline V CDR1 and CDR2: SEHNR, FQNEAQ (reference sequence). V was trimmed by 0 bases and J by 0 bases, leaving 9 bases between them. The CDR3 runs 16 residues. CDR3: CASSLARPSSYNEQFF. CDR3 nucleotides: TGTGCCAGCAGCTTAGCTAGGCCAAGCTCCTACAATGAGCAGTTCTTC.

This clonotype appeared many times. The chain couples TRBV7-2 to TRBJ2-2; maybe TRBD2 (6 bases). CDR3 length equals 15 residues. The V and J ends lost 3 bases and 4 bases respectively, with 12 bases between them. Per the germline V gene, CDR1 is SGHTA and CDR2 is FQGNSA. The CDR3: CASSFGGLLTGELFF. As DNA, the CDR3 is TGTGCCAGCAGCTTCGGAGGGCTTCTCACCGGGGAGCTGTTTTTT. The variable domain in full, with the rest retrieved from reference TRBV7-2 and TRBJ2-2, is GAGVSQSPSNKVTEKGKDVELRCDPISGHTALYWYRQSLGQGLEFLIYFQGNSAPDKSGLPSDRFSAERTGGSVSTLTIQRTQQEDSAVYLCASSFGGLLTGELFFGEGSRLTVL.

This clonotype was seen at least ten times. This rearrangement joins TRBV12-3 or TRBV12-4 to TRBJ2-5; tentatively, D is TRBD2 (6 bases). The V gene lost 4 bases and the J gene lost 5 bases, with 17 bases spanning the gap. The CDR3 is 15 amino acids. CDR3 in amino acids: CASSSAAGGRETQYF. The CDR3 nucleotides read TGTGCCAGCAGTTCCGCCGCCGGTGGGAGGGAGACCCAGTACTTC.

The sample holds many counts of this clonotype. The chain combines TRBV20-1 with TRBJ2-2; weak D call: TRBD1 (5 bases). The V end lost 1 base, the J end lost 5 bases, and 14 bases lay between the germline ends. This CDR3 has 15 residues. Germline V gene lookup returns CDR1 DFQATT and CDR2 SNEGSKA (reference sequence). CDR3 sequence (DNA): TGCAGTGCTAGAGTCCAGGGCGGAAAGACCGGGGAGCTGTTTTTT. Amino acid sequence: CSARVQGGKTGELFF.

This chain connects TRBV7-8 to TRBJ2-5; TRBD2 might be the D (6 bases). Per the germline V gene, CDR1 is SGHVS and CDR2 is FQNEAQ. The ends were cut back, 5 bases at V and 5 bases at J, with 18 bases in the middle. The CDR3 loop spans 15 amino acids. The CDR3 nucleotides read TGTGCCAGCAGCAAAGCTTGGGCGGGGCGGGAGACCCAGTACTTC. This sequence encodes CASSKAWAGRETQYF.

This clonotype was picked up many times. This chain links TRBV5-5 with TRBJ2-5; 10 nucleotides align to TRBD2. This CDR3 is 16 amino acids long. Germline V CDR1 and CDR2: SGHKS, YYEKEE (reference sequence). Losses at the gene ends were 1 base for V and 4 bases for J; bases not matched to a gene: 7. The CDR3 is CASSLIASGGLETQYF. DNA for the CDR3: TGTGCCAGCAGCTTGATAGCTAGCGGGGGTTTAGAGACCCAGTACTTC.

This clonotype was seen at least ten times. This chain connects TRBV7-6 to TRBJ2-7; D call uncertain. The CDR3 runs to 13 residues. V was pared by 3 bases and J by 6 bases, with 12 bases between. Germline lookup yields CDR1 SGHVS and CDR2 FNYEAQ. CDR3 in amino acids: CASSFDGSGEQYF. The CDR3 DNA reads TGTGCCAGCAGCTTCGATGGATCGGGCGAGCAGTACTTC.

This clonotype was found many times. V is TRBV5-1 and J is TRBJ2-3; D unresolved. Trimming took 1 base from V and 6 from J, leaving 6 bases between them. In germline, CDR1 is SGHRS, CDR2 YFSETQ. The CDR3 sequence is 12 residues long. The CDR3 protein is CASSLSSDTQYF. The DNA of the CDR3 is TGCGCCAGCAGCTTGTCGTCGGATACGCAGTATTTT.

The table lists this clonotype with many counts. V is TRBV20-1 and J is TRBJ1-2; D gene unclear. The CDR3 has 11 amino acids. The germline V gene encodes CDR1 DFQATT and CDR2 SNEGSKA (reference sequence). V lost 5 bases and J 6 bases, leaving 10 bases between the germline ends. The DNA for the CDR3 is TGCAGTGCTCGCCTTGGTAATGGCTACACCTTC. Translating it yields CSARLGNGYTF.

This clonotype was found many times. The CDR3 reads CASSSRGVSYEQYF. Written as DNA, the CDR3 is TGTGCCAGCAGTTCCCGGGGAGTCTCCTACGAGCAGTACTTC. The chain recombines TRBV12-3 or TRBV12-4 with TRBJ2-7; possibly TRBD2 for D (5 bases). This CDR3 is built from 14 residues. The V gene lost 4 bases and the J gene lost 0 bases, with 10 bases spanning the gap.

This clonotype occurred many times. This chain connects TRBV20-1 to TRBJ2-7, with 7 bases lining up with TRBD1. V lost 4 bases, J lost 2 bases, and 5 bases stayed unmatched. From germline, CDR1 is DFQATT and CDR2 SNEGSKA (reference sequence). This CDR3 comprises 13 residues. The CDR3 sequence: CSAIDRDPYEQYF. The CDR3 DNA follows: TGCAGTGCTATCGACAGGGACCCCTACGAGCAGTACTTC.

The sample holds many counts of this clonotype. The chain couples TRBV11-2 to TRBJ1-5; D is undetermined. Germline-derived CDR1 and CDR2 are SGHAT and FQNNGV. The CDR3 runs 13 residues. V lost 6 bases to trimming and J lost 7 bases, with 13 bases between them. The CDR3 sequence: CASSEGLSQPQHF. The CDR3 DNA is TGTGCCAGCAGTGAAGGGTTGAGCCAGCCCCAGCATTTT.

This clonotype was recorded many times. The chain recombines TRBV5-5 with TRBJ2-7; D is perhaps TRBD2 (5 bases). This CDR3 contains 14 residues. CDR1 is SGHKS and CDR2 is YYEKEE in the germline V gene (reference sequence). The V gene lost 3 bases and the J gene lost 5 bases, with 15 bases spanning the gap. The DNA for the CDR3 is TGTGCCAGCAGCTCTTGGGGAGATCAGGACGAGCAGTACTTC. Its protein is CASSSWGDQDEQYF.

Ten or more counts support this clonotype. The chain joins TRBV18 to TRBJ2-1, with 7 positions matching TRBD1. Germline V CDR1 and CDR2: KGHSH, LQKENI. The trim removed 3 bases at V and 0 bases at J, leaving 8 bases unmatched. The CDR3 contains 17 residues. The CDR3 is CASSPLGGPSSYNEQFF. The CDR3 nucleotides read TGTGCCAGCTCACCTCTAGGGGGCCCCAGCTCCTACAATGAGCAGTTCTTC.

This clonotype was counted at least ten times. The chain couples TRBV7-8 to TRBJ2-1, with 10 bases that match TRBD2. V was pared by 7 bases and J by 10 bases, with 16 bases of the junction left unmatched. The V gene's germline CDR1 is SGHVS and CDR2 FQNEAQ. The CDR3 has 16 residues. The CDR3 here is CASTSSEGAGGQEQFF. CDR3 DNA: TGTGCCAGCACCTCCAGTGAGGGAGCGGGGGGGCAAGAGCAGTTCTTC.

This clonotype has a count of ten or more. The rearrangement uses TRBV20-1 and TRBJ2-5; tentatively, D is TRBD1 (5 bases). The CDR3 length is 17 residues. The V end lost 7 bases, the J end lost 2 bases, and 26 bases lay between the germline ends. From germline, CDR1 is DFQATT and CDR2 SNEGSKA (reference sequence). The CDR3 spells CSVFRWKSRELQETQYF. Written as DNA, the CDR3 is TGCAGTGTTTTTCGGTGGAAAAGCAGGGAACTTCAAGAGACCCAGTACTTC.

This clonotype was recorded at least ten times. V gene TRBV7-9 combines with J gene TRBJ2-7; possibly TRBD1 for D (6 bases). This CDR3 contains 14 residues. The ends were cut back, 5 bases at V and 2 bases at J, with 13 bases in the middle. Germline V gene lookup returns CDR1 SEHNR and CDR2 FQNEAQ (reference sequence). The CDR3 DNA reads TGTGCCAGCAGCAACAACAGGGCTCCCTACGAGCAGTACTTC. Its translation is CASSNNRAPYEQYF.

This clonotype has ten or more counts. In DNA, the CDR3 is TGTGCCAGCAGCGTAGTTGGCTACTCTGGAAACACCATATATTTT. This sequence encodes CASSVVGYSGNTIYF. The V gene is TRBV9, the J gene TRBJ1-3, with D unclear. Germline V gene data show CDR1 as SGDLS and CDR2 as YYNGEE. The ends were cut back, 0 bases at V and 0 bases at J, with 7 bases in the middle. This CDR3 region has 15 residues.

Ten or more counts support this clonotype. The chain employs TRBV7-9 and TRBJ2-7, with TRBD1 identical over 9 bases. The trim removed 1 base at V and 5 bases at J, leaving 6 bases unmatched. Germline V gives CDR1 SEHNR, CDR2 FQNEAQ (reference sequence). The CDR3 totals 15 residues. The CDR3 spells CASSLGTGVGDEQYF. The CDR3 DNA reads as TGTGCCAGCAGCTTAGGGACAGGGGTCGGGGACGAGCAGTACTTC.

This clonotype was seen at least ten times. This sequence joins TRBV6-5 and TRBJ2-3; 11 bases map to TRBD2. The CDR3 is made up of 17 amino acids. V gave up 0 bases and J gave up 4 bases; unmatched junction bases: 6. CDR1 and CDR2 from the germline V gene are MNHEY and SVGAGI. CDR3 amino acids: CASSYSLSGGAPDTQYF. The CDR3, as DNA: TGTGCCAGCAGTTACTCTCTTAGCGGGGGGGCCCCAGATACGCAGTATTTT.

The CDR3, as DNA: TGCAGTGCTAGGTTGGGGGGCGCGCCGAACACTGAAGCTTTCTTT. It translates to CSARLGGAPNTEAFF. V gene TRBV20-1 combines with J gene TRBJ1-1, with D perhaps matching TRBD1 (6 bases). The germline V and J ends were trimmed by 3 bases and 1 base, with 15 bases remaining between them. The germline CDR1 and CDR2 sequences are DFQATT and SNEGSKA (reference sequence). There are 15 residues in the CDR3.